Below are 18 T cell receptor beta chains sequenced from a single sample in a study of shared clonotypes between healthy human individuals. TCRdb's copy holds only in-frame clones and misses some; the assay was immunoSEQ multiplex PCR. Of about 2 million clones detected, approximately 95% appear once; the ten largest clones hold about 1.1%. Selected positively for CCR7 and CD45RO-negative, naive CD8 cells excluded terminally differentiated effector memory CD45RA+ cells. Sequences were obtained from naive CD8+ T cells sorted from blood. The receptors come from a man younger than 35 in good health.

The V and J genes are TRBV2 and TRBJ2-5; possibly TRBD1 for D (5 bases). V lost 7 bases and J lost 4, with 16 bases in between. CDR1 and CDR2 from the germline V gene are SNHLY and FYNNEI. This CDR3 contains 14 residues. DNA of the CDR3: TGTGCCAGCAAGGGGATGATAGAGAGAGAGACCCAGTACTTC. It is translated as CASKGMIERETQYF.

The chain has TRBV6-1 and TRBJ1-1; D call uncertain. CDR1 is MNHNS and CDR2 is SASEGT in the germline V gene. V lost 6 bases and J lost 2, with 10 bases in between. This CDR3 has 13 amino acids. CDR3: CASRVASNTEAFF. In DNA form, the CDR3 reads TGTGCCAGCAGGGTTGCCAGTAACACTGAAGCTTTCTTT.

The chain carries TRBV29-1 and TRBJ2-5; 8 bases agree with TRBD1. CDR1 and CDR2 (germline): SQVTM, ANQGSEA. V lost 3 bases and J lost 9; bases outside the gene matches: 6. The CDR3 spans 12 residues. The CDR3 region has the DNA TGCAGCGTTGAGGTTACGGACAGGGCCCAGTACTTC. Its translation: CSVEVTDRAQYF.

The chain joins TRBV5-1 to TRBJ2-7, with 7 bases fitting TRBD1. The CDR3 covers 14 residues. J gave up 7 bases and V 0 bases, and 7 bases lay outside the gene matches. Germline CDR1 SGHRS, CDR2 YFSETQ. The CDR3 is CASSLGQGEREQYF. The CDR3 nucleotides read TGCGCCAGCAGCTTGGGACAGGGTGAAAGAGAGCAGTACTTC.

The chain combines TRBV7-9 with TRBJ2-7; possibly TRBD1 for D (6 bases). V lost 5 bases and J lost 7, with 9 bases in between. The CDR3 has 11 residues. The germline V gene encodes CDR1 SEHNR and CDR2 FQNEAQ (reference sequence). The CDR3 bases are TGTGCCAGCAGCAGGGGACAAGAGCAGTACTTC. Protein sequence: CASSRGQEQYF.

Comment on this clone: At one boundary the junction diverges from the germline segment, which might be a read error. Additional DNA sequences in this sample encode the identical CDR3. CDR3 sequence reads: CASSIGTSGTYEQYF. The CDR3 DNA follows: TGTGCCAGCAGTATAGGGACTAGCGGGACCTACGAGCAGTACTTC. The chain is built from TRBV19 and TRBJ2-7, with TRBD2 matching 13 bases. Germline CDR1 and CDR2: LNHDA and SQIVND (reference sequence). CDR3 size: 15 residues. The complete variable domain, with remaining parts taken from reference TRBV19 and TRBJ2-7, reads DGGITQSPKYLFRKEGQNVTLSCEQNLNHDAMYWYRQDPGQGLRLIYYSQIVNDFQKGDIAEGYSVSREKKESFPLTVTSAQKNPTAFYLCASSIGTSGTYEQYFGPGTRLTVT.

This rearrangement joins TRBV7-2 to TRBJ1-6; D unclear. Per germline, CDR1 SGHTA and CDR2 FQGNSA. V gave up 5 bases and J gave up 0 bases, with 8 bases separating them. CDR3 length equals 15 residues. DNA of the CDR3: TGTGCCAGCAGCCCGGTGGGCTCCTATAATTCACCCCTCCACTTT. Its protein product is CASSPVGSYNSPLHF.

The chain uses TRBV9 and TRBJ2-7, with TRBD2 as a possible D gene (5 bases). The V gene lost 0 bases and the J gene lost 3 bases, with 7 bases spanning the gap. There are 13 residues in the CDR3. Germline lookup yields CDR1 SGDLS and CDR2 YYNGEE. The CDR3 spells CASSVEGDYEQYF. CDR3 DNA: TGTGCCAGCAGCGTAGAGGGAGACTACGAGCAGTACTTC.

This rearrangement joins TRBV25-1 to TRBJ1-1; maybe TRBD1 (6 bases). This CDR3 region has 15 residues. Germline assignment: CDR1 MGHDK and CDR2 SYGVNS. V lost 3 bases to trimming and J lost 1 base, with 12 bases between them. As DNA, the CDR3 is TGTGCCAGCAGTGACCTTGAGGGGGAGAACACTGAAGCTTTCTTT. Translating gives CASSDLEGENTEAFF.

The chain carries TRBV12-2 and TRBJ2-7; TRBD1 was called by the table and not checked on the DNA. TRBV12-2 is a pseudogene. The CDR3 has 16 amino acids. Here the CDR3 reads CASRFSGTVSSYEQYF. In DNA, the CDR3 is TGTGCAAGTCGCTTCTCCGGGACAGTTAGCTCCTACGAGCAGTACTTC.

The V and J genes are TRBV12-1 and TRBJ2-5; TRBD2 is the table's D call and was not checked against the DNA. TRBV12-1 is assigned pseudogene status. The CDR3 has 18 amino acids. The CDR3 sequence is CASSFRASGRAIQETQYF. CDR3 DNA sequence: TGTGCCAGCAGCTTTAGGGCTAGCGGGAGGGCGATTCAAGAGACCCAGTACTTC.

This rearrangement joins TRBV29-1 to TRBJ2-7; D is uncertain. The V gene's germline CDR1 is SQVTM and CDR2 ANQGSEA. This CDR3 has 14 residues. Trimming left V 4 bases short and J 2 bases short, with 15 bases between. Here the CDR3 DNA reads TGCAGCGTTGCCCCCGTGGGTGAACCCTACGAGCAGTACTTC. This encodes CSVAPVGEPYEQYF.

The chain uses TRBV2 and TRBJ2-7; 10 nucleotides line up with TRBD1. V was clipped by 5 bases and J by 4 bases; unmatched bases: 8. In germline, CDR1 is SNHLY, CDR2 FYNNEI. The CDR3 loop spans 15 amino acids. CDR3 loop: CASSSRTGGDYEQYF. The CDR3 region has the DNA TGTGCCAGCAGTTCCAGGACAGGGGGAGATTACGAGCAGTACTTC.

The gene calls are TRBV6-5 and TRBJ1-4; possible D gene TRBD1, 5 bases. Germline-derived CDR1 and CDR2 are MNHEY and SVGAGI. V shed 2 bases and J shed 8 bases, with 12 bases lying between them. The CDR3 consists of 14 residues. CDR3 amino acids: CASSYQVGDEKLFF. Here the CDR3 DNA reads TGTGCCAGCAGTTACCAGGTGGGGGACGAAAAACTGTTTTTT.

DNA for the CDR3: TGTGCCAGTAGTATTGAGGCAGAGGGCAATGAGCAGTTCTTC. It yields the protein CASSIEAEGNEQFF. The rearrangement uses TRBV19 and TRBJ2-1, with D possibly TRBD2 on 5 matching bases. Germline loops: CDR1 LNHDA, CDR2 SQIVND (reference sequence). CDR3 length: 14 amino acids. With 3 bases removed from V and 6 bases from J, the gap between germline ends came to 12 bases. Variable domain in full (rest from reference TRBV19 and TRBJ2-1): DGGITQSPKYLFRKEGQNVTLSCEQNLNHDAMYWYRQDPGQGLRLIYYSQIVNDFQKGDIAEGYSVSREKKESFPLTVTSAQKNPTAFYLCASSIEAEGNEQFFGPGTRLTVL.

The V gene is TRBV7-2, the J gene TRBJ2-1; 7 bases are shared with TRBD2. There are 13 residues in the CDR3. The germline V gene encodes CDR1 SGHTA and CDR2 FQGNSA. J gave up 10 bases and V 3 bases, and 6 bases lay outside the gene matches. The DNA for the CDR3 is TGTGCCAGCAGCTTGATCCGGGGGGAGGAGCAGTTCTTC. It translates to CASSLIRGEEQFF.

The rearrangement joins TRBV6-5 to TRBJ1-6; D remains ambiguous. Germline loops: CDR1 MNHEY, CDR2 SVGAGI. Deletions cut 5 bases from V and 5 bases from J, with 13 bases between. The CDR3 runs to 15 residues. The CDR3 is CASSAAGQDNSPLHF. The DNA of the CDR3 is TGTGCCAGCAGTGCGGCCGGGCAGGATAATTCACCCCTCCACTTT.

The chain has TRBV11-2 and TRBJ1-6; TRBD1 is a possible D gene (6 bases). CDR1 is SGHAT, CDR2 FQNNGV, per germline. The CDR3 runs to 14 residues. V lost 5 bases and J 9 bases, leaving 14 bases between the germline ends. The CDR3: CASSPTGSSSPLHF. The CDR3 nucleotides are TGTGCCAGCAGCCCCACAGGGTCTAGTTCACCCCTCCACTTT.